The text below deals with one T cell receptor (beta chain). What it binds is not known. As originally analysed: For the immunoSEQ data, sequences were junction-only without quality scores, so filtering differed. Method: immunoSEQ multiplex PCR; TCRdb's copy keeps in-frame clones and lacks some. For V, J and clone size, that table is used; D and trimming come from the DNA. The data show 2 million to 2.5 million clones, roughly 93% seen once. The data belong to a study of shared clonotypes between healthy human individuals. The CDR3 spans 17 residues. CDR1 and CDR2 from the germline V gene are SGHVS and FQNEAQ. With V trimmed by 7 bases and J by 5 bases, 17 bases remained unmatched. General observations from the study: It was only blood that was sampled, and tissue repertoires likely differ.

The source is a young man in good health. Some clones in this sample may be carry-over from other donors' samples. This chain uses TRBV7-8 with TRBJ2-5; 9 nucleotides line up with TRBD2. Sequencing was performed on naive CD4+ T cells from PBMCs. Subset meaning: CD45RA+ positively selected. This CDR3 is CASTPGPAKSGRETQYF. The CDR3 nucleotides read TGTGCCAGCACCCCGGGGCCAGCCAAGAGCGGGAGGGAGACCCAGTACTTC.